The entry below gives a single T cell receptor beta chain sequence along with its context. In the original workflow: Nucleated cell number was recorded as an estimate derived from reference gene primer amplification. Libraries were prepared by immunoSEQ multiplex PCR; TCRdb keeps only in-frame clonotypes and omits some of them. Clone size and the V and J calls come from that table; the DNA yielded D and trimming. The sample has approximately 110,000 clones, about 85% seen once; the top ten hold about 3.9%. This entry belongs to a study of blood T cell repertoires in COVID-19. V lost 4 bases to trimming and J lost 5 bases; unmatched junction nucleotides: 0. Germline assignment: CDR1 KGHSH and CDR2 LQKENI. The CDR3 contains 12 residues.

Sequencing was performed on peripheral blood. The TCR was taken from a man between 45 and 60 years old with acute or convalescent COVID-19. The V call is TRBV18, the J call TRBJ2-5; TRBD1 matches at 8 bases. This chain's CDR3 is CASSRDRETQYF. The CDR3 bases are TGTGCCAGCTCACGGGACAGGGAGACCCAGTACTTC.